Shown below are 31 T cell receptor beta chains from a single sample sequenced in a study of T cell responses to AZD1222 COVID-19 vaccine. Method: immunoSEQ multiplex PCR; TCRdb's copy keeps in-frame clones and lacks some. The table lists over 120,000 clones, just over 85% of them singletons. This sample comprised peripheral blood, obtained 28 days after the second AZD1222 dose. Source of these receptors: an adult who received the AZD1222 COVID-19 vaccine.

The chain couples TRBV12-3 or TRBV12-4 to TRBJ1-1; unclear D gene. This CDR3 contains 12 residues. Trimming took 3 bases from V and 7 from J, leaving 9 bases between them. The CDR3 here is CASSLRLDEAFF. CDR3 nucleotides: TGTGCCAGCAGTTTGAGGCTGGATGAAGCTTTCTTT.

The CDR3 sequence is CASSSQNTGELFF. As DNA, the CDR3 is TGTGCCAGCAGCTCACAAAACACCGGGGAGCTGTTTTTT. J is TRBJ2-2 and V is TRBV5-4; D not resolved. V gave up 3 bases and J gave up 2 bases, with 5 bases separating them. The CDR3 loop spans 13 amino acids. Germline CDR1 SGHNT, CDR2 YYREEE (reference sequence).

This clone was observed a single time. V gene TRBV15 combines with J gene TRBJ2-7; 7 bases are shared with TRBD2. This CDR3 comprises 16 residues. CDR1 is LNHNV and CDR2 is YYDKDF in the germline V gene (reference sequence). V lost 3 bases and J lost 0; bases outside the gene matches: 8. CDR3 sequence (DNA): TGTGCCACCAGCAGGTCCGGGACTACGCCCTCCTACGAGCAGTACTTC. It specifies CATSRSGTTPSYEQYF.

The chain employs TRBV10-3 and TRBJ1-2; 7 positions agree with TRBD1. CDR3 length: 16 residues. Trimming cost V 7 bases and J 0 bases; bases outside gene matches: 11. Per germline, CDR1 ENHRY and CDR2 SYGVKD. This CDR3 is CAITATTGTANYGYTF. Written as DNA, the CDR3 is TGTGCCATCACCGCTACCACCGGGACAGCTAACTATGGCTACACCTTC.

CDR3 sequence reads: CASSISGGEQFF. The CDR3 DNA follows: TGTGCCAGTAGTATTTCAGGGGGTGAGCAGTTCTTC. The chain links TRBV19 to TRBJ2-1, with 7 positions matching TRBD1. CDR3 length: 12 residues. V was pared by 3 bases and J by 9 bases, with 2 bases of the junction left unmatched. Germline CDR1 is LNHDA and CDR2 is SQIVND (reference sequence).

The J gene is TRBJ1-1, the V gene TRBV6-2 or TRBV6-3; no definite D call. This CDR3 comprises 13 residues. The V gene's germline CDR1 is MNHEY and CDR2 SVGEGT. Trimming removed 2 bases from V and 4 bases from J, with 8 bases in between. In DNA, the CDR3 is TGTGCCAGCAGTTACACGCAGGCCACTGAAGCTTTCTTT. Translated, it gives CASSYTQATEAFF.

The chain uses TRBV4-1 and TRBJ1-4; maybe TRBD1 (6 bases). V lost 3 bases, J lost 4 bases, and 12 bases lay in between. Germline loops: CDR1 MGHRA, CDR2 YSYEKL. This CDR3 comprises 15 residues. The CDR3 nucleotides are TGCGCCAGCAGCCATGAGGACAGAAATAATGAAAAACTGTTTTTT. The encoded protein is CASSHEDRNNEKLFF.

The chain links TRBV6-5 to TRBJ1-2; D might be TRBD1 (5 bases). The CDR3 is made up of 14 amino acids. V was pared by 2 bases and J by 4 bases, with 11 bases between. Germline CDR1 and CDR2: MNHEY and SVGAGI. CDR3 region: CASSYGRGSYGYTF. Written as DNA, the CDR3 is TGTGCCAGCAGTTACGGTCGGGGGTCCTATGGCTACACCTTC.

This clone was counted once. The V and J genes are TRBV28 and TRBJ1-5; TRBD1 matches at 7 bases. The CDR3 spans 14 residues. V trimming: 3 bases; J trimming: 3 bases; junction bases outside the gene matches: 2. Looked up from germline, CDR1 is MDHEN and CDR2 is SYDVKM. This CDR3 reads CASSLTGINQPQHF. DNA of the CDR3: TGTGCCAGCAGTTTGACAGGGATCAATCAGCCCCAGCATTTT.

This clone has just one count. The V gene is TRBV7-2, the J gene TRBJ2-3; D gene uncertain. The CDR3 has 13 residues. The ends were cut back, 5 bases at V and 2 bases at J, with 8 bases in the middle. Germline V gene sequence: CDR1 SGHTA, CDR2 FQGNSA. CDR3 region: CASSTDLTDTQYF. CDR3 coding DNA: TGTGCCAGCAGCACGGACCTCACAGATACGCAGTATTTT. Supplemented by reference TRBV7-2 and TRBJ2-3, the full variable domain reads GAGVSQSPSNKVTEKGKDVELRCDPISGHTALYWYRQSLGQGLEFLIYFQGNSAPDKSGLPSDRFSAERTGGSVSTLTIQRTQQEDSAVYLCASSTDLTDTQYFGPGTRLTVL.

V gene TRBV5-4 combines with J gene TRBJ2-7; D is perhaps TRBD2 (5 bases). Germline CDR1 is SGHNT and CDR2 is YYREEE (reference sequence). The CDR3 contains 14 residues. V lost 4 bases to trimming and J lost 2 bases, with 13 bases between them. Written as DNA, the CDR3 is TGTGCCAGCAGCCGTGGGAGCCCGACCTACGAGCAGTACTTC. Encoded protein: CASSRGSPTYEQYF.

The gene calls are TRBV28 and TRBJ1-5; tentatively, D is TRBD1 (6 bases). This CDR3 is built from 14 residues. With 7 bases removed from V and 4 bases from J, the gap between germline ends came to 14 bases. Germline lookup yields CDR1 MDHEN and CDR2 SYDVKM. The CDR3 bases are TGTGCCAGCAATCGGCAGGGGTTAAATCAGCCCCAGCATTTT. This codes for CASNRQGLNQPQHF. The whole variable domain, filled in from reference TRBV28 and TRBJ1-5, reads DVKVTQSSRYLVKRTGEKVFLECVQDMDHENMFWYRQDPGLGLRLIYFSYDVKMKEKGDIPEGYSVSREKKERFSLILESASTNQTSMYLCASNRQGLNQPQHFGDGTRLSIL.

The CDR3 here is CSGTGGGYGYTF. For the CDR3, the DNA is TGCAGCGGTACAGGGGGCGGTTATGGCTACACCTTC. The genes are TRBV29-1 and TRBJ1-2; TRBD1 matches 9 bases. Trimming took 7 bases from V and 5 from J; bases not matched to a gene: 5. Germline CDR1 reads SQVTM; CDR2 reads ANQGSEA. The CDR3 contains 12 residues.

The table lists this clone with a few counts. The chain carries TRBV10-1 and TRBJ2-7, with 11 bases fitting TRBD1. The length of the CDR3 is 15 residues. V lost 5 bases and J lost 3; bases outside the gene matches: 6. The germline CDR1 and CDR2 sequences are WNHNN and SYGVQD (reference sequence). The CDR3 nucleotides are TGCGCCAGCAGTCCAACCGGGACAGGGGGCTACGAGCAGTACTTC. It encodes CASSPTGTGGYEQYF.

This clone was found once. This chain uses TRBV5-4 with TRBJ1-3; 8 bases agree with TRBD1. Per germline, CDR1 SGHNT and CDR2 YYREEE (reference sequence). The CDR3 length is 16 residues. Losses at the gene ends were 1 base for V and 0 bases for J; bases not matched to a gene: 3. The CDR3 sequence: CASSLRDRSSGNTIYF. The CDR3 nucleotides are TGTGCCAGCAGCTTGAGGGACAGGAGCTCTGGAAACACCATATATTTT. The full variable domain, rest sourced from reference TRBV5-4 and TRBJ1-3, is ETGVTQSPTHLIKTRGQQVTLRCSSQSGHNTVSWYQQALGQGPQFIFQYYREEENGRGNFPPRFSGLQFPNYSSELNVNALELDDSALYLCASSLRDRSSGNTIYFGEGSWLTVV.

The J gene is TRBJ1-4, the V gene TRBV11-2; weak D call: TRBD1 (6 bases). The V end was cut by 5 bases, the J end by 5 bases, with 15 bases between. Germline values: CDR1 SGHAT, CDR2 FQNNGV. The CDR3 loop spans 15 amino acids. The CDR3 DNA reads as TGTGCCAGCAGCCCAACAGGGTGGGGGAATGAAAAACTGTTTTTT. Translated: CASSPTGWGNEKLFF.

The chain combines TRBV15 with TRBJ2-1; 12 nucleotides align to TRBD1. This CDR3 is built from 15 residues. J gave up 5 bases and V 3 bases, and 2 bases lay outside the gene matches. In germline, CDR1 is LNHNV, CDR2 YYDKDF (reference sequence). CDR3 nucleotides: TGTGCCACCAGCAGGGGACAGGGGGCAAACAATGAGCAGTTCTTC. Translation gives CATSRGQGANNEQFF.

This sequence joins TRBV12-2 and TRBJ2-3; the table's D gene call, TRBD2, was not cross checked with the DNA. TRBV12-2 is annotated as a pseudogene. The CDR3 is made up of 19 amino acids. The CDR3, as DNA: TGTGCAAGTCGCTTAGCCCGGAGCGGGAGGCCCCGATTCACAGATACGCAGTATTTT. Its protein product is CASRLARSGRPRFTDTQYF.

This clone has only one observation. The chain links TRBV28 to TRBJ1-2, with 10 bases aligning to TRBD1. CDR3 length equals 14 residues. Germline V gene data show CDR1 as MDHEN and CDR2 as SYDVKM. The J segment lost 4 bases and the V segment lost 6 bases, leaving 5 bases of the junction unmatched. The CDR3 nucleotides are TGTGCCAGCAGGCCGGGACAGGGGATCTATGGCTACACCTTC. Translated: CASRPGQGIYGYTF.

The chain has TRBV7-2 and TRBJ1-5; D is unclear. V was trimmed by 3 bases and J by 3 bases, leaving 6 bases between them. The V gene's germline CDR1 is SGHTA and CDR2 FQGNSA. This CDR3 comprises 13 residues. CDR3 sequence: CASSFPPNQPQHF. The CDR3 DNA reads TGTGCCAGCAGCTTCCCACCCAATCAGCCCCAGCATTTT. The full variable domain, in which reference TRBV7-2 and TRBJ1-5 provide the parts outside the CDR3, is GAGVSQSPSNKVTEKGKDVELRCDPISGHTALYWYRQSLGQGLEFLIYFQGNSAPDKSGLPSDRFSAERTGGSVSTLTIQRTQQEDSAVYLCASSFPPNQPQHFGDGTRLSIL.

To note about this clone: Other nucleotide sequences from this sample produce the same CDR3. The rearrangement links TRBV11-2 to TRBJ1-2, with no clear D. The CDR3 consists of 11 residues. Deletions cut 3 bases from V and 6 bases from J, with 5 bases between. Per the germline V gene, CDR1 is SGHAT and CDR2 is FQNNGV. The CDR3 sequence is CASSFRDGYTF. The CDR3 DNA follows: TGTGCCAGCAGCTTTCGAGATGGCTACACCTTC.

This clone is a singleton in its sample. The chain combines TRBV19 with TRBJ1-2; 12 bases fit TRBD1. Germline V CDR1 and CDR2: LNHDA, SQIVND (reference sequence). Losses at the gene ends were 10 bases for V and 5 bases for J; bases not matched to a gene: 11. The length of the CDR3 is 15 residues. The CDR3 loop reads CATSGTGGDGYGYTF. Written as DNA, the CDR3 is TGTGCCACCTCCGGGACAGGGGGCGATGGGTATGGCTACACCTTC.

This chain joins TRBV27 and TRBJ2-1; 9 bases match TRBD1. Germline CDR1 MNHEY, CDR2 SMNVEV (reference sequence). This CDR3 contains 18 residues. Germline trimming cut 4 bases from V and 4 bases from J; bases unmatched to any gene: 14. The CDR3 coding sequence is TGTGCCAGCAGTTCAGACAGGGGGGATGTGGGGACATACAATGAGCAGTTCTTC. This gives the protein CASSSDRGDVGTYNEQFF.

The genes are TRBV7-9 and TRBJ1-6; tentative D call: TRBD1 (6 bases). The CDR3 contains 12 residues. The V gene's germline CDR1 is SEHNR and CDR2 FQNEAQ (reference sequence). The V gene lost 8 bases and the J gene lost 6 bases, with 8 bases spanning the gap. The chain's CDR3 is CASGQINSPLHF. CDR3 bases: TGTGCCAGCGGACAGATTAATTCACCCCTCCACTTT.

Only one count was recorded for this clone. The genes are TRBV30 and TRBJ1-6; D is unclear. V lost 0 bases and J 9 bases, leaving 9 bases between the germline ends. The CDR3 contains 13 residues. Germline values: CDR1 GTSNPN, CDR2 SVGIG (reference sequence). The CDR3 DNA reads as TGTGCCTGGAGTGTATCGCAGGTTTCACCCCTCCACTTT. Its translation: CAWSVSQVSPLHF.

The CDR3 nucleotides read TGTGCCAGCAGCTGGGCGGAGGGGCATGGATCCTACGAGCAGTACTTC. It translates to CASSWAEGHGSYEQYF. The chain links TRBV5-5 to TRBJ2-7; a possible D gene is TRBD2 (6 bases). V was clipped by 3 bases and J by 1 base, with 17 bases between them. Germline V CDR1 and CDR2: SGHKS, YYEKEE (reference sequence). The CDR3 extends over 16 amino acids.

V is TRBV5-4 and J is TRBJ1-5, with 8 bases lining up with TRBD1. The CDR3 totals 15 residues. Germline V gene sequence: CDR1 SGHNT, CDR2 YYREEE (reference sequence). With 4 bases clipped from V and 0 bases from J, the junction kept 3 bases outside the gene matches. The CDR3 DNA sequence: TGTGCCAGCAGCCTTGACAGGGGTAGCAATCAGCCCCAGCATTTT. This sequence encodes CASSLDRGSNQPQHF.

The DNA of the CDR3 is TGTGCCACCACCATTACAGGGGTCACTTCTCCCAGCGGCTACACCTTC. Protein: CATTITGVTSPSGYTF. The rearrangement links TRBV24-1 to TRBJ1-2; 7 nucleotides align to TRBD1. The CDR3 contains 16 residues. CDR1 is KGHDR and CDR2 is SFDVKD in the germline V gene. Trimming removed 8 bases from V and 8 bases from J; junction bases left unmatched: 19.

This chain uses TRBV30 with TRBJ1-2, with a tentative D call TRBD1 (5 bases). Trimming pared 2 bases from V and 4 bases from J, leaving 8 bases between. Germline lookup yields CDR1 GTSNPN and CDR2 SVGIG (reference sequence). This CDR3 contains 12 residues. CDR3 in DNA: TGTGCCTGGAGTAAGACAGCCTATGGCTACACCTTC. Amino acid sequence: CAWSKTAYGYTF.

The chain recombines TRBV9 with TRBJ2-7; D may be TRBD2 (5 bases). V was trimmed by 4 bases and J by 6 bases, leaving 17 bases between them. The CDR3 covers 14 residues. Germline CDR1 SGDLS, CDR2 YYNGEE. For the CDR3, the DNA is TGTGCCAGCAGCCCTCGTTCTTCTGGAGGCGAGCAGTACTTC. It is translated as CASSPRSSGGEQYF.

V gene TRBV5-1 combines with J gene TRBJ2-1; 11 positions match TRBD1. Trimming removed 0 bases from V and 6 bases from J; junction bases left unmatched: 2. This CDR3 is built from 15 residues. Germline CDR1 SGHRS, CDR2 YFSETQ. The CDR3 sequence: CASSLAGTGGNEQFF. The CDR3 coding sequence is TGCGCCAGCAGCTTGGCCGGGACAGGGGGCAATGAGCAGTTCTTC.